Following are 26 T cell receptor beta chains from one sample sequenced in a study of T cell changes during pregnancy in multiple sclerosis. Libraries were prepared by immunoSEQ multiplex PCR; TCRdb keeps only in-frame clonotypes and omits some of them. The sample holds around 50,000 clones; 75% to 90% are singletons and the top ten take under 9.5%. The specimen comprised CD8+ T cells from peripheral blood mononuclear cells, sampled in the second trimester of pregnancy. These receptors were taken from a female donor with multiple sclerosis, enrolled in a pregnancy study.

This clone was found once. The genes are TRBV5-6 and TRBJ2-1; TRBD1 is a possible D gene (5 bases). V lost 4 bases, J lost 0 bases, and 14 bases lay in between. Germline loops: CDR1 SGHDT, CDR2 YYEEEE. The CDR3 spans 16 residues. DNA of the CDR3: TGTGCCAGCAGCACCTTCGACAGCAGCTCCTACAATGAGCAGTTCTTC. Its translation is CASSTFDSSSYNEQFF.

The chain is built from TRBV19 and TRBJ1-1; D remains ambiguous. In germline, CDR1 is LNHDA, CDR2 SQIVND (reference sequence). Trimming pared 5 bases from V and 1 base from J, leaving 5 bases between. This CDR3 is 12 amino acids long. CDR3 in amino acids: CASSYKNTEAFF. CDR3 nucleotide sequence: TGTGCCAGTAGTTACAAGAACACTGAAGCTTTCTTT.

V is TRBV19 and J is TRBJ2-5; 16 bases fit TRBD2. V trimming: 0 bases; J trimming: 5 bases; junction bases outside the gene matches: 9. The CDR3 is made up of 19 amino acids. CDR1 is LNHDA and CDR2 is SQIVND in the germline V gene (reference sequence). The CDR3 sequence is CASSIEPGLAGGPRETQYF. The DNA of the CDR3 is TGTGCCAGTAGTATAGAGCCGGGACTAGCGGGGGGGCCTCGGGAGACCCAGTACTTC.

The J gene is TRBJ2-5, the V gene TRBV19, with TRBD1 matching 8 bases. V gave up 6 bases and J gave up 5 bases; unmatched junction bases: 11. This CDR3 spans 15 amino acids. Germline V gives CDR1 LNHDA, CDR2 SQIVND (reference sequence). The CDR3: CASRRTGFERETQYF. CDR3 nucleotide sequence: TGTGCCAGTAGGCGGACAGGGTTTGAGAGGGAGACCCAGTACTTC.

This clone was recorded once. The gene calls are TRBV28 and TRBJ1-1, with 7 bases identical to TRBD1. The CDR3 runs to 13 residues. Per the germline V gene, CDR1 is MDHEN and CDR2 is SYDVKM. J gave up 7 bases and V 3 bases, and 5 bases lay outside the gene matches. This chain's CDR3 is CASSLGRGVEAFF. The CDR3 coding sequence is TGTGCCAGCAGTTTGGGCAGGGGGGTTGAAGCTTTCTTT.

J is TRBJ1-4 and V is TRBV27; TRBD1 matches 9 bases. Germline CDR1 reads MNHEY; CDR2 reads SMNVEV (reference sequence). V gave up 6 bases and J gave up 3 bases; unmatched junction bases: 11. The CDR3 spans 17 residues. The CDR3 DNA sequence: TGTGCCAGCAGACAATATTGGACAGGGGATGCTAATGAAAAACTGTTTTTT. Its protein product is CASRQYWTGDANEKLFF.

This rearrangement joins TRBV28 to TRBJ1-6; D ambiguous. Germline CDR1 and CDR2: MDHEN and SYDVKM. V lost 2 bases, J lost 8 bases, and 13 bases lay in between. The CDR3 has 15 amino acids. CDR3 protein: CASSLPQTGDSPLHF. The CDR3 nucleotides are TGTGCCAGCAGTTTACCACAGACCGGCGATTCACCCCTCCACTTT.

The V gene is TRBV29-1, the J gene TRBJ2-7; no firm D call. Trimming pared 4 bases from V and 3 bases from J, leaving 10 bases between. CDR1 SQVTM and CDR2 ANQGSEA come from the germline V gene. The CDR3 covers 12 residues. The CDR3 reads CSVAPGDYEQYF. The CDR3 DNA follows: TGCAGCGTTGCCCCCGGAGACTACGAGCAGTACTTC.

The gene calls are TRBV27 and TRBJ2-3; no clear D gene. Trimming shortened V by 3 bases and J by 1 base, and 11 bases separated the two germline ends. Germline values: CDR1 MNHEY, CDR2 SMNVEV (reference sequence). The CDR3 totals 15 residues. The chain's CDR3 is CASSFLAAGTDTQYF. CDR3 coding DNA: TGTGCCAGCAGTTTCCTGGCTGCGGGCACAGATACGCAGTATTTT.

The rearrangement uses TRBV28 and TRBJ1-1; weak D call: TRBD1 (5 bases). The CDR3 is 14 residues long. The V end was cut by 2 bases, the J end by 4 bases, with 11 bases between. Germline CDR1 is MDHEN and CDR2 is SYDVKM. The CDR3 spells CASSLGARLTEAFF. The CDR3 DNA follows: TGTGCCAGCAGTTTAGGGGCCCGGCTCACTGAAGCTTTCTTT.

This chain connects TRBV4-1 to TRBJ2-7; TRBD1 aligns across 8 bases. The CDR3 is 15 residues long. Germline CDR1 reads MGHRA; CDR2 reads YSYEKL. The V and J ends lost 2 bases and 3 bases, in that order; junction bases with no gene match: 6. CDR3 loop: CASSQTQGEVYEQYF. CDR3 bases: TGCGCCAGCAGCCAAACACAGGGGGAGGTCTACGAGCAGTACTTC.

This clone was picked up one time. The rearrangement joins TRBV27 to TRBJ2-7; 7 nucleotides agree with TRBD1. Germline V gene data show CDR1 as MNHEY and CDR2 as SMNVEV (reference sequence). V was clipped by 6 bases and J by 0 bases; unmatched bases: 5. There are 14 residues in the CDR3. CDR3 bases: TGTGCCAGCAGCCCGACAGGGTCCTCCTACGAGCAGTACTTC. Translated, it gives CASSPTGSSYEQYF.

This chain links TRBV10-3 with TRBJ1-4; D is uncertain. CDR3 length equals 12 residues. The germline CDR1 and CDR2 sequences are ENHRY and SYGVKD. V was cut by 2 bases and J by 8 bases, with 6 bases left in between. The CDR3 DNA follows: TGTGCCATCAGTGAGACTCGGGAAAAACTGTTTTTT. It yields the protein CAISETREKLFF.

The CDR3 DNA is TGTGCCAGCAGTGACACAGGGACAGGCGATGGCTACACCTTC. Amino acids: CASSDTGTGDGYTF. The chain employs TRBV6-4 and TRBJ1-2, with 8 nucleotides matching TRBD1. The CDR3 covers 14 residues. Germline values: CDR1 MRHNA, CDR2 SNTAGT. J lost 6 bases, V lost 2 bases, and 5 bases had no gene match.

This clone came up a few times. The V call is TRBV7-9, the J call TRBJ1-2; 7 bases map to TRBD1. The CDR3 runs to 14 residues. The V gene end was trimmed by 5 bases and the J gene end by 0 bases; junction bases not matched to a gene: 3. CDR1 and CDR2 (germline): SEHNR, FQNEAQ (reference sequence). The CDR3: CASSLGTANYGYTF. The CDR3 DNA is TGTGCCAGCAGCCTCGGGACAGCTAACTATGGCTACACCTTC. Full variable domain (remainder filled in from reference TRBV7-9 and TRBJ1-2): DTGVSQNPRHKITKRGQNVTFRCDPISEHNRLYWYRQTLGQGPEFLTYFQNEAQLEKSRLLSDRFSAERPKGSFSTLEIQRTEQGDSAMYLCASSLGTANYGYTFGSGTRLTVV.

This chain joins TRBV10-1 and TRBJ2-7; possibly TRBD2 for D (7 bases). The germline V gene encodes CDR1 WNHNN and CDR2 SYGVQD (reference sequence). The CDR3 spans 14 residues. V was clipped by 3 bases and J by 5 bases, with 14 bases between them. The CDR3 nucleotides read TGCGCCAGCAGTGACGGGGGGCGCATCGACGAGCAGTACTTC. Translated, it gives CASSDGGRIDEQYF.

The genes are TRBV7-3 and TRBJ2-1; D not certain. Germline-derived CDR1 and CDR2 are SGHTA and FQGTGA. CDR3 length: 12 residues. V was pared by 1 base and J by 8 bases, with 6 bases between. The CDR3 region has the DNA TGTGCCAGCAGCTTAATCGGAGATGAGCAGTTCTTC. This encodes CASSLIGDEQFF.

The chain links TRBV27 to TRBJ1-1; the match to TRBD1 covers 8 bases. The CDR3 length is 13 residues. The junction had 3 bases not matched to a gene; V was cut back by 5 bases and J by 4 bases. Looked up from germline, CDR1 is MNHEY and CDR2 is SMNVEV (reference sequence). The CDR3 region is CASSMDRVTEAFF. The CDR3 coding sequence is TGTGCCAGCAGTATGGACAGGGTCACTGAAGCTTTCTTT.

The V call is TRBV15, the J call TRBJ2-3; 8 nucleotides line up with TRBD2. The CDR3 is 15 residues long. After removal of 0 bases from V and 5 bases from J, the junction contained 4 bases not matched to a gene. The germline gives CDR1 LNHNV, CDR2 YYDKDF (reference sequence). The chain's CDR3 is CATSRERGGRDTQYF. In nucleotides, the CDR3 is TGTGCCACCAGCAGAGAACGGGGGGGCAGAGATACGCAGTATTTT.

J is TRBJ2-1 and V is TRBV7-3; TRBD1 aligns across 10 bases. Germline CDR1 SGHTA, CDR2 FQGTGA. The CDR3 is 15 residues long. V gave up 0 bases and J gave up 8 bases; unmatched junction bases: 4. The CDR3 bases are TGTGCCAGCAGCTTAACCGGACAGGGGGTCCATGAGCAGTTCTTC. Translation gives CASSLTGQGVHEQFF.

This chain links TRBV4-1 with TRBJ2-7; the D gene is possibly TRBD2 (5 bases). The CDR3 is 13 amino acids. The germline CDR1 and CDR2 sequences are MGHRA and YSYEKL. The ends were cut back, 5 bases at V and 3 bases at J, with 11 bases in the middle. This CDR3 reads CASSEGLGYEQYF. The CDR3 DNA reads TGCGCCAGCAGCGAAGGACTCGGCTACGAGCAGTACTTC.

The gene calls are TRBV19 and TRBJ2-6; D perhaps matches TRBD1 (5 bases). V shed 3 bases and J shed 6 bases, with 18 bases lying between them. From germline, CDR1 is LNHDA and CDR2 SQIVND (reference sequence). The CDR3 has 17 residues. The CDR3 protein is CASSIGQGGGLANVLTF. The CDR3 DNA reads as TGTGCCAGTAGTATCGGGCAGGGTGGCGGCTTGGCCAACGTCCTGACTTTC.

This chain connects TRBV13 to TRBJ1-2; TRBD1 matches at 7 bases. The V gene end was trimmed by 4 bases and the J gene end by 6 bases; junction bases not matched to a gene: 5. This CDR3 is 13 amino acids long. From germline, CDR1 is PRHDT and CDR2 FYEKMQ (reference sequence). This CDR3 is CASSWGTDHGYTF. CDR3 in DNA: TGTGCCAGCAGCTGGGGGACAGACCATGGCTACACCTTC.

The chain uses TRBV5-1 and TRBJ2-2; 10 bases match TRBD1. V was clipped by 4 bases and J by 3 bases; unmatched bases: 3. Germline V gene data show CDR1 as SGHRS and CDR2 as YFSETQ. The CDR3 totals 15 residues. The CDR3 nucleotides read TGCGCCAGCAGCCGGACAGGGGGAGACACCGGGGAGCTGTTTTTT. Protein sequence: CASSRTGGDTGELFF. Drawing the rest from reference TRBV5-1 and TRBJ2-2, the complete variable domain is KAGVTQTPRYLIKTRGQQVTLSCSPISGHRSVSWYQQTPGQGLQFLFEYFSETQRNKGNFPGRFSGRQFSNSRSEMNVSTLELGDSALYLCASSRTGGDTGELFFGEGSRLTVL.

This clone was seen just once. The chain recombines TRBV7-9 with TRBJ1-6; 7 bases map to TRBD1. From germline, CDR1 is SEHNR and CDR2 FQNEAQ (reference sequence). J gave up 7 bases and V 8 bases, and 11 bases lay outside the gene matches. This CDR3 is 15 amino acids long. CDR3 loop: CASEEGGEENSPLHF. CDR3 bases: TGTGCCAGCGAGGAAGGGGGCGAAGAAAATTCACCCCTCCACTTT.

The rearrangement links TRBV15 to TRBJ2-2, with 8 positions matching TRBD2. V shed 2 bases and J 0 bases; nucleotides not matched to a gene: 8. This CDR3 contains 18 residues. Germline CDR1 reads LNHNV; CDR2 reads YYDKDF (reference sequence). CDR3 bases: TGTGCCACCAGCAGACAAGGAGGGGGACTAGCGAACACCGGGGAGCTGTTTTTT. Translating it yields CATSRQGGGLANTGELFF.